Sequencing of this T cell receptor beta chain was carried out in a study of graft-versus-host responses after intestinal transplantation. Study-wide context: Each recipient received anti-thymocyte globulin induction, then tacrolimus and steroids for two to three years. Broader study findings: Recipient-marrow GvH clones were detected, some having first appeared in ileum or blood.

Assay used: immunoSEQ multiplex PCR; TCRdb lists only in-frame clones, some missing. Of over 100,000 clones detected, 95% appear once; the ten largest clones hold over 2.5%. This clone occurred once. Its antigen is undetermined. From germline, CDR1 is MNHEY and CDR2 SVGAGI. The CDR3 contains 14 residues. Germline trimming cut 4 bases from V and 5 bases from J; bases unmatched to any gene: 6. The source is a human donor who received an intestinal transplant. The sequencing used unstimulated CD8+ T cells sorted from spleen or lymph node cells, collected before intestinal transplant. V and J are TRBV6-5 and TRBJ2-5; the match to TRBD2 covers 8 bases. In DNA form, the CDR3 reads TGTGCCAGCAGTTCCCGGGGCGGGGGGGAGACCCAGTACTTC. Translated: CASSSRGGGETQYF.